Described below is a single T cell receptor beta chain sequence and its context. This clonotype has just one count. The antigen this receptor binds is unknown. Base qualities are not recorded, but no much larger clone differs from it by a single base. A single read constitutes weak evidence. Read against the paper, the sample's treatment or condition label means: in vitro stimulation with specific CMV peptide epitopes to enrich CMV-specific T cells. The data originate from a study of T cell repertoires in cytomegalovirus infection (dated by TCRdb to the late 2010s). For context, the study as a whole: The peptide stimulations were aimed at well-studied HLA-B-restricted epitopes as well as recently identified HLA-C-restricted CMV epitopes, whose presentation resists viral immunomodulation. Because public TCR beta signatures pointed to carriage of CMV infection together with the matching HLA type, the HLA type of each donor mattered for the analysis. Paper-wide results and their limitations: The ex vivo response was dominated by HLA-C-restricted CMV-specific TCR beta clonotypes, which also provided the single most frequent clonotype in two of eight donors. In both this cohort and an independent roughly 360-donor cohort, the cumulative frequency of public TCR beta family members distinguished carriers of CMV infection plus the relevant HLA type.

The CDR3, cysteine through phenylalanine, is 15 amino acids long. Only the CDR3 region is kept as DNA, spanning 45 bases read in frame from base 1. The germline V gene (reference sequence) yields MNHEY for CDR1 and SMNVEV for CDR2. Deletion took 1 base off V and 6 bases off J, with a span of 13 bases between the germline ends. Instrument used: Illumina HiSeq 1500. TCRdb reanalyzed the raw reads on its own, using fastp at Q25 for trimming and MiXCR for clone calling, and kept in-frame beta chains. Identical CDR3 proteins give one entry, which carries the most common genes and DNA. In all, the sample holds approximately 110,000 distinct CDR3 sequences, and more than 30% of those were seen once. The ten largest clonotypes hold around 41% of the sample.

This sequence uses TRBV27 and TRBJ2-1; the D gene is possibly TRBD1, with 6 bases matching. The origin of this receptor is a human donor in good health (CMV status not recorded). Some clones in this sample may be carry-over from other donors' samples. The sample here was CD8+ T cells from cultured PBMCs, taken from culture after CMV antigen stimulation. The DNA is TGTGCCAGCAGTTTATTGGGGGACAAGCTCAATGAGCAGTTCTTC. Translation gives CASSLLGDKLNEQFF.